The TCR beta chain described here comes from a study of T cells after yellow fever vaccination. Overall study findings and caveats: Shared CD4/CD8 clonotypes were a small share, likely from convergent recombination. Boosting was followed by the reappearance of most primary-vaccination clones (less than 98% CD4, 85% to 90% CD8).

On this clonotype itself: Its cognate antigen is unknown.

Researchers made TCR cDNA using 5'RACE template switching, and this step added a universal primer site and UMIs. TCRdb passed the 5' RACE reads through MiXCR, listing each CDR3 protein once. Of fewer than 650,000 distinct CDR3 sequences listed, about a fifth were seen once; the top ten hold about a sixth. Trimming took off 0 bases at V and 0 bases at J, with 9 bases between the two ends. This CDR3 has 16 amino acids. Germline V CDR1 and CDR2: LGHNT, FRNRAP. The specimen comprised PBMCs, sampled roughly 20 days after the first yellow fever vaccination. The source is a man between 18 and 29 years old who received the YFV17D yellow fever vaccine. This sequence joins TRBV12-5 and TRBJ1-3; D gene ambiguous. CDR3 residues: CASGLVLPDSGNTIYF. CDR3 bases: TGTGCTAGTGGTTTGGTACTTCCGGACTCTGGAAACACCATATATTTT.